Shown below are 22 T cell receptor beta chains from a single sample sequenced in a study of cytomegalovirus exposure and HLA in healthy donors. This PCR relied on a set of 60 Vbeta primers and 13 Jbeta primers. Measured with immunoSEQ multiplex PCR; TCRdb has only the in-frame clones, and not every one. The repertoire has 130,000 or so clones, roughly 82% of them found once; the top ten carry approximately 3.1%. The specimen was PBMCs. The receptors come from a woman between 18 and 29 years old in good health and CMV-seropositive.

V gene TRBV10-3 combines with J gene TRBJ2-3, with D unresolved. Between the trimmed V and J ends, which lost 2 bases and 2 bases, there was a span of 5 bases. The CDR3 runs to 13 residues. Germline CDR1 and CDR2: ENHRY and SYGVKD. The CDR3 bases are TGTGCCATCAGTGAGGAGCTCACAGATACGCAGTATTTT. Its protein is CAISEELTDTQYF.

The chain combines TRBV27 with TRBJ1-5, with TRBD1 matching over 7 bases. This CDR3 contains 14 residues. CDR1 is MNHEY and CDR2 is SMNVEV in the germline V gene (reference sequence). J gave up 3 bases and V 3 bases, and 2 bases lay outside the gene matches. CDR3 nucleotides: TGTGCCAGCAGTTTGACAGGGACCAATCAGCCCCAGCATTTT. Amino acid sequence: CASSLTGTNQPQHF.

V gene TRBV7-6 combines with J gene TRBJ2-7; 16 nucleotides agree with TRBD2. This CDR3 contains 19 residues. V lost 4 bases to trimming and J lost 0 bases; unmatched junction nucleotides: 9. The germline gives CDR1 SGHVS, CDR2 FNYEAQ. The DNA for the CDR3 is TGTGCCAGCAGCTCTAGACCGGGACTAGCGGGGGGGAGCTCCTACGAGCAGTACTTC. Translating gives CASSSRPGLAGGSSYEQYF. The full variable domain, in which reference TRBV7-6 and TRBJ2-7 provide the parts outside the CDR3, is GAGVSQSPRYKVTKRGQDVALRCDPISGHVSLYWYRQALGQGPEFLTYFNYEAQQDKSGLPNDRFSAERPEGSISTLTIQRTEQRDSAMYRCASSSRPGLAGGSSYEQYFGPGTRLTVT.

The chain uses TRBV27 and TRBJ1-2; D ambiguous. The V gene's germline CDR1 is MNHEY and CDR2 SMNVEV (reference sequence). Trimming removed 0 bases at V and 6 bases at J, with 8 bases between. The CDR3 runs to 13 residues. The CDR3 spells CASSLSRTHGYTF. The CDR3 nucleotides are TGTGCCAGCAGTTTATCGAGAACTCATGGCTACACCTTC.

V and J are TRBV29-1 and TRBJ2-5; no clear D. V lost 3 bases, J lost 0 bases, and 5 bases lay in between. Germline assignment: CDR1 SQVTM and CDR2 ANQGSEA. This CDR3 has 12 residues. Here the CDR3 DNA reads TGCAGCGTTGATTCCGACCAAGAGACCCAGTACTTC. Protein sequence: CSVDSDQETQYF.

The CDR3 spells CASSLVGGETEAFF. The CDR3 DNA reads TGTGCCAGCAGCTTAGTAGGGGGGGAGACTGAAGCTTTCTTT. V and J are TRBV11-1 and TRBJ1-1; D is possibly TRBD1 (6 bases). CDR1 and CDR2 from the germline V gene are SGHAT and FQDESV (reference sequence). Between the trimmed V and J ends, which lost 1 base and 5 bases, there was a span of 11 bases. The CDR3 sequence is 14 residues long.

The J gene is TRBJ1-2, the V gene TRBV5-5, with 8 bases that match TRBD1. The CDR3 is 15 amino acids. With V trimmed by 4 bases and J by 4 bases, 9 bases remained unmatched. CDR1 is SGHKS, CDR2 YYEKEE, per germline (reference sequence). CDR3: CASSHSGQGIYGYTF. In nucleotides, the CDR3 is TGTGCCAGCAGCCATAGCGGACAGGGCATCTATGGCTACACCTTC. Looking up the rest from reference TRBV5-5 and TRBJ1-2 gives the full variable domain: DAGVTQSPTHLIKTRGQQVTLRCSPISGHKSVSWYQQVLGQGPQFIFQYYEKEERGRGNFPDRFSARQFPNYSSELNVNALLLGDSALYLCASSHSGQGIYGYTFGSGTRLTVV.

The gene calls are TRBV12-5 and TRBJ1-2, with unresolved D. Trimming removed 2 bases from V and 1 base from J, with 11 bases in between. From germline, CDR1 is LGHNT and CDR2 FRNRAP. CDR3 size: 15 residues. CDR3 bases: TGTGCTAGTGGTTTGTCGCGGCAACTTAACTATGGCTACACCTTC. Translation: CASGLSRQLNYGYTF.

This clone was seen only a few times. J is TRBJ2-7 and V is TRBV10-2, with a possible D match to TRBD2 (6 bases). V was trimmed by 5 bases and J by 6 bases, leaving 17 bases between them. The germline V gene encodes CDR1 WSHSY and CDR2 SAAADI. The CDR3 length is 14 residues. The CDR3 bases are TGCGCCAGCAGTCCCACGGGGGAGCCCTTCGAGCAGTACTTC. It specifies CASSPTGEPFEQYF.

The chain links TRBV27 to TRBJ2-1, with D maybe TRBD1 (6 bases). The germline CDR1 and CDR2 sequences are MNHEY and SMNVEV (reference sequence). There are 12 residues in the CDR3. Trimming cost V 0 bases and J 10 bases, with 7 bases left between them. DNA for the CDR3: TGTGCCAGCAGTTTATCCGGGACAGAGCAGTTCTTC. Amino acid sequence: CASSLSGTEQFF.

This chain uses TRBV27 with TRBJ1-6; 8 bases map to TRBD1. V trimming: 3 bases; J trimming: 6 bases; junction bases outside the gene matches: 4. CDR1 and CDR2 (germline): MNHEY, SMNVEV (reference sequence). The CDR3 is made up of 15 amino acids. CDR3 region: CASSLTGEVNSPLHF. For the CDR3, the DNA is TGTGCCAGCAGTTTGACAGGGGAGGTTAATTCACCCCTCCACTTT.

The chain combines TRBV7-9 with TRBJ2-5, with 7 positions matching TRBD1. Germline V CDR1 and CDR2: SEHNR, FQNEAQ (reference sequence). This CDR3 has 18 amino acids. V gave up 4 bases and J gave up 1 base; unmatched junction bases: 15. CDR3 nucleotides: TGTGCCAGCAGCTCCACATGGGCCCTAGGGACAGCCCAAGAGACCCAGTACTTC. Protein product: CASSSTWALGTAQETQYF. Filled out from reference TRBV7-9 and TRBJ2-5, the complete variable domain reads DTGVSQNPRHKITKRGQNVTFRCDPISEHNRLYWYRQTLGQGPEFLTYFQNEAQLEKSRLLSDRFSAERPKGSFSTLEIQRTEQGDSAMYLCASSSTWALGTAQETQYFGPGTRLLVL.

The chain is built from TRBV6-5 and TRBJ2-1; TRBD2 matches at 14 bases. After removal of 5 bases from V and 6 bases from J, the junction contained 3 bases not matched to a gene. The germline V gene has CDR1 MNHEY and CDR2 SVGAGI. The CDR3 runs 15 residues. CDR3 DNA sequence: TGTGCCAGCAGTCGAGGGACTAGCGGGGGCAATGAGCAGTTCTTC. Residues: CASSRGTSGGNEQFF.

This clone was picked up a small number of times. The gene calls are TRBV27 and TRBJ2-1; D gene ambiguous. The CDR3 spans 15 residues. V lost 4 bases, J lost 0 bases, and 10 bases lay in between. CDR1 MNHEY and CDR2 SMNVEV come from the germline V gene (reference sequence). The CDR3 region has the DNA TGTGCCAGCAGTTACTCGGAGAGCTCCTACAATGAGCAGTTCTTC. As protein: CASSYSESSYNEQFF.

The chain's CDR3 is CASSYSGTGDEQYF. CDR3 bases: TGTGCCAGCAGTTACTCAGGGACAGGGGACGAGCAGTACTTC. The V and J genes are TRBV6-5 and TRBJ2-7, with 10 bases identical to TRBD1. The CDR3 spans 14 residues. J was trimmed by 5 bases and V by 0 bases; bases with no gene match: 1. Germline assignment: CDR1 MNHEY and CDR2 SVGAGI.

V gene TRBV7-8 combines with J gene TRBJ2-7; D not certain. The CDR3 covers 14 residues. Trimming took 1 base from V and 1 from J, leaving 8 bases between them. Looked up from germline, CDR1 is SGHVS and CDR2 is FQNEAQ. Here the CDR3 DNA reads TGTGCCAGCAGCTTAGATGCTATATCCTACGAGCAGTACTTC. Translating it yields CASSLDAISYEQYF.

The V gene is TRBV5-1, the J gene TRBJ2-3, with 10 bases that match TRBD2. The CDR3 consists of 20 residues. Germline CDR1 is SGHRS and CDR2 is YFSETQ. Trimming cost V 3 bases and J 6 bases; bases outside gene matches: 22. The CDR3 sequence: CASSSLRGSGGALREDTQYF. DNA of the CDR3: TGCGCCAGCAGCTCGCTTAGGGGAAGCGGGGGGGCACTAAGAGAGGATACGCAGTATTTT.

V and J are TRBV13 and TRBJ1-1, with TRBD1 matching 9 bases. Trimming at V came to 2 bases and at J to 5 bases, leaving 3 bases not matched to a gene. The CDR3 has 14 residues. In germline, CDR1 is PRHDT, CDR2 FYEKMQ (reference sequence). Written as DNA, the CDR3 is TGTGCCAGCAGCTTACGGACAGGGGCAACTGAAGCTTTCTTT. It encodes CASSLRTGATEAFF.

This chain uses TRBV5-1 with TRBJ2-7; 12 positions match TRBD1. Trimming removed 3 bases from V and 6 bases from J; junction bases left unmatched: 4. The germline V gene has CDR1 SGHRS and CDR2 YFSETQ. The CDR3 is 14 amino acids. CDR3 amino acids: CASSSGDRGREQYF. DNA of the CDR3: TGCGCCAGCAGCTCTGGGGACAGGGGGCGCGAGCAGTACTTC.

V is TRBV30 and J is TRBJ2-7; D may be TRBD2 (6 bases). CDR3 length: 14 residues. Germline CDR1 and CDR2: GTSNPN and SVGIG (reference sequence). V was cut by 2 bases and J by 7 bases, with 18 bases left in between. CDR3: CAWSLGGSLVEQYF. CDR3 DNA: TGTGCCTGGAGTTTGGGGGGTTCCCTTGTGGAGCAGTACTTC.

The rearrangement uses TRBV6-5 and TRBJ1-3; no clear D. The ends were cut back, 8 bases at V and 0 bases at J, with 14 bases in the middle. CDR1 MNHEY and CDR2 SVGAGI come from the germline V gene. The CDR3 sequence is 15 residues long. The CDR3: CASSIWGDSGNTIYF. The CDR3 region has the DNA TGTGCCAGCTCCATCTGGGGAGACTCTGGAAACACCATATATTTT.

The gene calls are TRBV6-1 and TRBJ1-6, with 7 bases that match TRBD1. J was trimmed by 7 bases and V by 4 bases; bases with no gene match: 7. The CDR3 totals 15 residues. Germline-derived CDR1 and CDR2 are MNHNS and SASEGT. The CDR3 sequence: CASSGRTGDNSPLHF. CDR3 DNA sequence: TGTGCCAGCAGTGGCCGGACAGGAGACAATTCACCCCTCCACTTT.